This T cell receptor beta chain was recorded in a study of blood T cell repertoires in COVID-19. Study as a whole: Sites across the United States, Italy and Spain contributed samples from acute and convalescent COVID-19.

Measured with immunoSEQ multiplex PCR; TCRdb has only the in-frame clones, and not every one. Here the sample spans around 700,000 clones, about 87% being singletons. Germline lookup yields CDR1 MNHEY and CDR2 SMNVEV (reference sequence). This CDR3 comprises 14 residues. V was shortened by 5 bases and J by 4 bases, with 14 bases between the two germline ends. This chain connects TRBV27 to TRBJ1-2; D might be TRBD1 (6 bases). The sequenced sample was peripheral blood. This TCR came from a woman under 30 with acute or convalescent COVID-19. The CDR3: CASSPGQMLYGYTF. The DNA for the CDR3 is TGTGCCAGCAGTCCCGGACAGATGCTCTATGGCTACACCTTC.